These 20 T cell receptor beta chains were sequenced from one sample in a study of shared clonotypes between healthy human individuals (dated by TCRdb to 2020 to 2021). Library prep was done by the immunoSEQ multiplex PCR assay. TCRdb retrieved this table from immuneACCESS and kept in-frame rearrangements only. Not all clones are present; in checked studies, unresolved V genes account for under half, and no reason is known for the remainder. For this sample the table gives millions of clones, of which about 92% were detected only once. The biggest ten clones account for over 0.12% of the sample. The sample was naive CD4+ T cells sorted from blood. This specimen's cell subset or site label, per the study, means: CD45RA+ positively selected. The receptors come from a man between 18 and 29 years old in good health.

Comments on this clone: Other DNA sequences of this sample code for an identical CDR3. This chain joins TRBV6-5 and TRBJ1-5, with 7 bases that match TRBD1. The CDR3 contains 14 residues. Germline assignment: CDR1 MNHEY and CDR2 SVGAGI. The ends lost 5 bases at V and 2 bases at J; junction bases unmatched: 3. Written as DNA, the CDR3 is TGTGCCAGCAGTCGGACAGGACGCAATCAGCCCCAGCATTTT. It yields the protein CASSRTGRNQPQHF.

This rearrangement joins TRBV5-1 to TRBJ1-4; tentatively, D is TRBD1 (5 bases). Germline-derived CDR1 and CDR2 are SGHRS and YFSETQ. The CDR3 extends over 13 amino acids. V dropped 4 bases and J dropped 7 bases, with 11 bases sitting between them. The CDR3 DNA sequence: TGCGCCAGCAGCGTCGCGGGGGGTGAAAAACTGTTTTTT. Protein sequence: CASSVAGGEKLFF.

V is TRBV9 and J is TRBJ2-4, with D unclear. The germline V gene encodes CDR1 SGDLS and CDR2 YYNGEE. The length of the CDR3 is 14 residues. Trimming removed 4 bases at V and 9 bases at J, with 17 bases between. CDR3 in amino acids: CASSPRTTGGIQYF. CDR3 DNA: TGTGCCAGCAGCCCCCGGACGACCGGCGGCATTCAGTACTTC.

The CDR3 DNA follows: TGCGCCAGCAGCCAAGAAAACAGTTTGAACTATGGCTACACCTTC. Amino acids: CASSQENSLNYGYTF. J is TRBJ1-2 and V is TRBV4-1, with D hard to call. There are 15 residues in the CDR3. Germline lookup yields CDR1 MGHRA and CDR2 YSYEKL. The ends were cut back, 0 bases at V and 2 bases at J, with 10 bases in the middle.

This rearrangement joins TRBV27 to TRBJ2-7; 8 nucleotides match TRBD1. V was pared by 6 bases and J by 3 bases, with 13 bases of the junction left unmatched. This CDR3 contains 16 residues. Per the germline V gene, CDR1 is MNHEY and CDR2 is SMNVEV (reference sequence). CDR3 protein: CASRDYPGGNSYEQYF. The DNA for the CDR3 is TGTGCCAGCAGGGACTACCCAGGGGGCAATAGCTACGAGCAGTACTTC.

The chain combines TRBV4-2 with TRBJ2-6; 9 bases are a match to TRBD1. The V segment lost 3 bases and the J segment 1 base; nucleotides outside the gene matches: 19. This CDR3 contains 22 residues. From germline, CDR1 is LGHNA and CDR2 YNFKEQ. The CDR3 DNA reads TGTGCCAGCAGCCAGGATGTGCTAATCCGGGACAGGGACCGATCTGGGGCCAACGTCCTGACTTTC. Protein product: CASSQDVLIRDRDRSGANVLTF.

The CDR3 DNA follows: TGTGCCAGTAGTATCACGGCAGGACCCTATGGCTACACCTTC. It translates to CASSITAGPYGYTF. V is TRBV19 and J is TRBJ1-2; D not certain. Germline values: CDR1 LNHDA, CDR2 SQIVND (reference sequence). V dropped 3 bases and J dropped 4 bases, with 12 bases sitting between them. There are 14 residues in the CDR3.

A remark on this clone: This specimen includes other DNA sequences encoding the same CDR3. CDR3 protein: CASSEGYEQYF. In DNA, the CDR3 is TGTGCCAGCAGTGAAGGGTACGAGCAGTACTTC. V is TRBV25-1 and J is TRBJ2-7, with D unclear. The length of the CDR3 is 11 residues. V was trimmed by 2 bases and J by 4 bases, leaving 3 bases between them. The germline V gene encodes CDR1 MGHDK and CDR2 SYGVNS.

This rearrangement joins TRBV19 to TRBJ1-1; possible D gene TRBD1, 6 bases. The germline V and J ends were trimmed by 6 bases and 1 base, with 12 bases remaining between them. The CDR3 covers 14 residues. Germline CDR1 is LNHDA and CDR2 is SQIVND (reference sequence). CDR3 in amino acids: CASSIGTPNTEAFF. The CDR3 coding sequence is TGTGCCAGTAGCATCGGGACACCGAACACTGAAGCTTTCTTT. The full variable domain, completed using reference TRBV19 and TRBJ1-1, is DGGITQSPKYLFRKEGQNVTLSCEQNLNHDAMYWYRQDPGQGLRLIYYSQIVNDFQKGDIAEGYSVSREKKESFPLTVTSAQKNPTAFYLCASSIGTPNTEAFFGQGTRLTVV.

The V call is TRBV10-3, the J call TRBJ1-5; D is undetermined. The V gene's germline CDR1 is ENHRY and CDR2 SYGVKD. The V end was cut by 9 bases, the J end by 7 bases, with 16 bases between. The CDR3 extends over 13 amino acids. The CDR3 bases are TGTGCCATTTCGGACCGGGGAATCCAGCCCCAGCATTTT. It is translated as CAISDRGIQPQHF.

Notes on this clone: The sample holds other DNA sequences that translate to the same CDR3. V usage is TRBV5-1 and J usage is TRBJ2-5; no clear D gene. Per germline, CDR1 SGHRS and CDR2 YFSETQ. Between the trimmed V and J ends, which lost 0 bases and 5 bases, there was a span of 5 bases. CDR3 length: 12 amino acids. CDR3 sequence: CASSLGRETQYF. CDR3 nucleotide sequence: TGCGCCAGCAGCTTGGGCAGGGAGACCCAGTACTTC.

The chain is built from TRBV5-1 and TRBJ1-5; 12 bases line up with TRBD1. The CDR3 sequence is 16 residues long. Germline loops: CDR1 SGHRS, CDR2 YFSETQ. V lost 0 bases to trimming and J lost 5 bases; unmatched junction nucleotides: 3. The CDR3 reads CASSLEGQGAHQPQHF. CDR3 nucleotide sequence: TGCGCCAGCAGCTTGGAGGGACAGGGGGCCCATCAGCCCCAGCATTTT.

This chain joins TRBV6-5 and TRBJ2-1; 7 bases agree with TRBD1. The CDR3 spans 14 residues. Per the germline V gene, CDR1 is MNHEY and CDR2 is SVGAGI. V lost 8 bases to trimming and J lost 0 bases; unmatched junction nucleotides: 4. DNA of the CDR3: TGTGCCAGCGGGACAGCTTCCTCCTACAATGAGCAGTTCTTC. It translates to CASGTASSYNEQFF.

CDR3 region: CASSQPGGGEETQYF. The CDR3 DNA follows: TGTGCCAGCAGTCAACCGGGAGGAGGAGAAGAGACCCAGTACTTC. The rearrangement links TRBV6-6 to TRBJ2-5; 7 bases fit TRBD2. V lost 5 bases and J lost 3; bases outside the gene matches: 9. The CDR3 is made up of 15 amino acids. The germline gives CDR1 MNHNY, CDR2 SVGAGI (reference sequence).

In this sample, this clone turned up once. The rearrangement uses TRBV9 and TRBJ1-3; no definite D call. In germline, CDR1 is SGDLS, CDR2 YYNGEE. The CDR3 loop spans 15 amino acids. V lost 5 bases and J lost 3, with 15 bases in between. The CDR3: CASSLTGSFGNTIYF. The CDR3 DNA is TGTGCCAGCAGTCTAACCGGGTCCTTTGGAAACACCATATATTTT.

The CDR3 nucleotides read TGTGCCAGCAGCTTAGCAGGGGCCAGCTATGGCTACACCTTC. Its translation: CASSLAGASYGYTF. V gene TRBV7-4 combines with J gene TRBJ1-2; D might be TRBD1 (5 bases). The CDR3 spans 14 residues. V lost 0 bases and J 4 bases, leaving 9 bases between the germline ends. Germline V gene sequence: CDR1 SGHVT, CDR2 SQSDAQ.

The rearrangement uses TRBV9 and TRBJ2-7; D not resolved. CDR1 is SGDLS, CDR2 YYNGEE, per germline. V gave up 0 bases and J gave up 0 bases, with 13 bases separating them. The CDR3 runs 16 residues. CDR3 DNA sequence: TGTGCCAGCAGCGTAGGTGGTAGCCGGAGCTCCTACGAGCAGTACTTC. Translation gives CASSVGGSRSSYEQYF.

The gene calls are TRBV5-4 and TRBJ2-7; 10 bases match TRBD1. Germline values: CDR1 SGHNT, CDR2 YYREEE (reference sequence). V gave up 3 bases and J gave up 1 base; unmatched junction bases: 4. The CDR3 is made up of 15 amino acids. CDR3: CASSYRDRGSYEQYF. In DNA, the CDR3 is TGTGCCAGCAGCTACCGGGACAGGGGTTCCTACGAGCAGTACTTC.

The genes are TRBV19 and TRBJ1-1, with no clear D. V was pared by 3 bases and J by 0 bases, with 8 bases between. This CDR3 region has 14 residues. The germline gives CDR1 LNHDA, CDR2 SQIVND (reference sequence). This chain's CDR3 is CASSIPDLNTEAFF. CDR3 in DNA: TGTGCCAGTAGTATCCCGGACCTGAACACTGAAGCTTTCTTT.

The chain couples TRBV5-1 to TRBJ2-3, with 12 bases aligning to TRBD2. The germline gives CDR1 SGHRS, CDR2 YFSETQ. With 0 bases clipped from V and 5 bases from J, the junction kept 13 bases outside the gene matches. The CDR3 spans 19 residues. DNA for the CDR3: TGCGCCAGCAGCTTGGGCCCCCGGCTAGCGGGAGGGCCGGTAGATACGCAGTATTTT. Encoded protein: CASSLGPRLAGGPVDTQYF.